One and the same sample provided the 10 T cell receptor beta chains below, sequenced in a study of memory CD4+ T cells and cytomegalovirus serostatus. Generated by immunoSEQ multiplex PCR, the TCRdb table keeps only in-frame clones and is missing some. The sample contains about 50,000 clones, around 80% of which appear only once. Single viable CD3+CD4+CD8-CD45RO+ cells were sorted as the memory CD4+ T cells. Sequenced material: memory CD4+ T cells from blood. These receptors were obtained from an adult in good health and CMV-seronegative.

The gene calls are TRBV5-8 and TRBJ2-2, with D perhaps TRBD1 (6 bases). V lost 5 bases and J 2 bases, leaving 10 bases between the germline ends. Germline V gene sequence: CDR1 SGHTS, CDR2 YDEGEE. CDR3 length: 14 residues. The CDR3 nucleotides read TGTGCCAGCAGATGGGGGCGAAACACCGGGGAGCTGTTTTTT. Translation: CASRWGRNTGELFF.

J is TRBJ1-1 and V is TRBV2; 8 nucleotides align to TRBD1. In germline, CDR1 is SNHLY, CDR2 FYNNEI. Losses at the gene ends were 5 bases for V and 4 bases for J; bases not matched to a gene: 6. The CDR3 runs to 14 residues. The CDR3 reads CASSRGQGRTEAFF. The CDR3 nucleotides are TGTGCCAGCAGTAGAGGACAGGGACGCACTGAAGCTTTCTTT.

The rearrangement links TRBV7-9 to TRBJ2-7, with 12 bases fitting TRBD1. This CDR3 contains 17 residues. The V gene end was trimmed by 2 bases and the J gene end by 5 bases; junction bases not matched to a gene: 10. Germline lookup yields CDR1 SEHNR and CDR2 FQNEAQ (reference sequence). This CDR3 is CASSLNLGGQGADEQYF. The CDR3 nucleotides read TGTGCCAGCAGCTTAAATCTCGGGGGACAGGGGGCGGACGAGCAGTACTTC.

The chain employs TRBV9 and TRBJ2-1; TRBD2 aligns across 8 bases. Per the germline V gene, CDR1 is SGDLS and CDR2 is YYNGEE. V lost 4 bases and J lost 1; bases outside the gene matches: 4. There are 15 residues in the CDR3. CDR3 residues: CASSKASGSYNEQFF. The CDR3 region has the DNA TGTGCCAGCAGCAAAGCTAGCGGGTCCTACAATGAGCAGTTCTTC. The whole variable domain, remainder taken from reference TRBV9 and TRBJ2-1, is DSGVTQTPKHLITATGQRVTLRCSPRSGDLSVYWYQQSLDQGLQFLIQYYNGEERAKGNILERFSAQQFPDLHSELNLSSLELGDSALYFCASSKASGSYNEQFFGPGTRLTVL.

This chain joins TRBV6-5 and TRBJ1-6; maybe TRBD1 (6 bases). Trimming took 6 bases from V and 8 from J, leaving 17 bases between them. CDR1 is MNHEY, CDR2 SVGAGI, per germline. This CDR3 comprises 15 residues. The CDR3 sequence: CASSQRAQGYSPLHF. In DNA form, the CDR3 reads TGTGCCAGCAGCCAGCGGGCGCAGGGGTATTCACCCCTCCACTTT.

CDR3 amino acids: CASSIAGQSGYTF. DNA of the CDR3: TGTGCCAGTAGTATAGCAGGACAAAGCGGCTACACCTTC. The rearrangement joins TRBV19 to TRBJ1-2, with D possibly matching TRBD1 (5 bases). The germline gives CDR1 LNHDA, CDR2 SQIVND (reference sequence). The germline V and J ends were trimmed by 1 base and 8 bases, with 11 bases remaining between them. The CDR3 contains 13 residues.

This clone was recorded only once. The gene calls are TRBV14 and TRBJ2-2; TRBD1 or TRBD2 may be the D gene (6 bases each). Per germline, CDR1 SGHDN and CDR2 FVKESK. Trimming removed 0 bases from V and 4 bases from J, with 15 bases in between. The CDR3 loop spans 17 amino acids. CDR3 nucleotide sequence: TGTGCCAGCAGCCAAGACTTTACAGGGAGGTCCACCGGGGAGCTGTTTTTT. Residues: CASSQDFTGRSTGELFF.

The genes are TRBV2 and TRBJ1-2, with D tentatively TRBD1 (6 bases). The CDR3 loop spans 14 amino acids. V lost 7 bases and J lost 7, with 19 bases in between. The V gene's germline CDR1 is SNHLY and CDR2 FYNNEI. The CDR3 protein is CASTAVRGFSGYTF. The CDR3 DNA is TGTGCCAGCACGGCGGTCAGGGGCTTTAGTGGCTACACCTTC.

The rearrangement uses TRBV19 and TRBJ2-1; possibly TRBD1 for D (6 bases). The CDR3 runs to 15 residues. V lost 3 bases to trimming and J lost 4 bases, with 13 bases between them. In germline, CDR1 is LNHDA, CDR2 SQIVND (reference sequence). The DNA for the CDR3 is TGTGCCAGTAGTATTAGGGCCGGACAGTACAATGAGCAGTTCTTC. This encodes CASSIRAGQYNEQFF.

This chain uses TRBV5-4 with TRBJ1-2; TRBD1 aligns across 7 bases. The germline CDR1 and CDR2 sequences are SGHNT and YYREEE (reference sequence). V shed 5 bases, J shed 5 bases, and the junction held 6 bases outside the gene matches. This CDR3 has 13 amino acids. The CDR3 nucleotides are TGTGCCAGCAGTTCGACAGGGAGATATGGCTACACCTTC. This encodes CASSSTGRYGYTF.